Described below is a single T cell receptor (beta chain) sequence and its context. Profiled with immunoSEQ multiplex PCR; TCRdb holds only in-frame clones, not every one. The data hold roughly 100,000 clones, with approximately 80% observed a single time. These data are taken from a study of glioma-infiltrating T cells after dendritic cell vaccination. Germline assignment: CDR1 SGDLS and CDR2 YYNGEE. CDR3 length equals 14 residues. Trimming stripped 4 bases from V and 5 bases from J, with 15 bases between. The sequence derives from a human donor with glioblastoma. This specimen was blood, taken before dendritic cell vaccination. The genes are TRBV9 and TRBJ1-2; D not resolved. Here the CDR3 reads CASSPSWAGYGYTF. CDR3 DNA sequence: TGTGCCAGCAGCCCCAGTTGGGCAGGTTATGGCTACACCTTC.